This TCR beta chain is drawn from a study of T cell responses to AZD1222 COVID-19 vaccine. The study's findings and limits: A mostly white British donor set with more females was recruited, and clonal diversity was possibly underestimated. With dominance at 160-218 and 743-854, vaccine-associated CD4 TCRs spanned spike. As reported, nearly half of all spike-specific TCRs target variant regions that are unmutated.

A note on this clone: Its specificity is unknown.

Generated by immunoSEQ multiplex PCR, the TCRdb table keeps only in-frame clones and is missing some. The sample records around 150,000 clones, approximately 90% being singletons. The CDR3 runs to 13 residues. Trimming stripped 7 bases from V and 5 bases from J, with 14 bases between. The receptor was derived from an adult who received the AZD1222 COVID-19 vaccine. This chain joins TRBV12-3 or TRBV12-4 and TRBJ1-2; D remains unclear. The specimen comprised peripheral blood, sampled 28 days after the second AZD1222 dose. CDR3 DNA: TGTGCCAGCACCCCAGCCGATAATTATGGCTACACCTTC. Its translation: CASTPADNYGYTF.